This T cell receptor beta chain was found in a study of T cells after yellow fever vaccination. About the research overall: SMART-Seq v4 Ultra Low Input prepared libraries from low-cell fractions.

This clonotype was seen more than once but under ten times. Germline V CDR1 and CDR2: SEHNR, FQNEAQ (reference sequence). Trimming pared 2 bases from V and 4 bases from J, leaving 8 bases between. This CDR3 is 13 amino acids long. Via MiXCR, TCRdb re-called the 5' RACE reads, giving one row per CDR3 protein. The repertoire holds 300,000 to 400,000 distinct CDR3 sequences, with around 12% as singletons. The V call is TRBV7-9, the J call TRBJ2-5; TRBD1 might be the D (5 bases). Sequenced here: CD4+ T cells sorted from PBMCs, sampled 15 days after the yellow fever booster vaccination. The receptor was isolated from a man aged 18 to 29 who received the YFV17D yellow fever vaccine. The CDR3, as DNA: TGTGCCAGCAGCTTAAACAGGAGAGAGACCCAGTACTTC. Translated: CASSLNRRETQYF.